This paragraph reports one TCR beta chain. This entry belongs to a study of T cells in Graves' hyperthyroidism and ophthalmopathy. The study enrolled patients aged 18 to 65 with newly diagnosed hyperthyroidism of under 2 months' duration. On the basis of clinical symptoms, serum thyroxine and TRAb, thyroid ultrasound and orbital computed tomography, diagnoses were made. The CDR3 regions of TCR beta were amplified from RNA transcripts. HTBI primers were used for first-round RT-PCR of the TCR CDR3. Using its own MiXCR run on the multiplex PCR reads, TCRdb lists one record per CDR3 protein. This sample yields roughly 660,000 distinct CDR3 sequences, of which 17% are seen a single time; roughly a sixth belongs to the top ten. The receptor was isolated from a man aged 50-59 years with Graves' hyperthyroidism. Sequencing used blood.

The CDR3 coding sequence is TGTGCCAGCTCCCAACCAGGGTCTCATCAGCCCCAGCATTTT. Translation: CASSQPGSHQPQHF. This chain uses TRBV18 with TRBJ1-5; tentatively, D is TRBD1 (5 bases). V gave up 6 bases and J gave up 5 bases, with 14 bases separating them. The CDR3 runs to 14 residues. Germline loops: CDR1 KGHSH, CDR2 LQKENI.